The 4 T cell receptor beta chains given below trace back to one sample, sequenced in a study of blood T cell repertoires in COVID-19. Profiling relied on immunoSEQ multiplex PCR, and the TCRdb table lists in-frame clones only, not all of them. This table holds 160,000 or so clones, 80% to 90% found once. Material: PBMCs or T cells enriched from blood (not recorded which). These receptor sequences come from a woman aged 50 to 60 who had recovered from COVID-19.

The rearrangement uses TRBV7-9 and TRBJ1-5; D call uncertain. This CDR3 comprises 13 residues. Germline V gene data show CDR1 as SEHNR and CDR2 as FQNEAQ (reference sequence). Trimming left V 3 bases short and J 9 bases short, with 12 bases between. CDR3 nucleotides: TGTGCCAGCAGCTTTGATTGGGGAGGGCCCCAGCATTTT. Encoded protein: CASSFDWGGPQHF.

The CDR3 DNA reads as TGTGCCAGCAGCTGGAACGGACAGAGTCGCGAGCAGTTCTTC. It translates to CASSWNGQSREQFF. V and J are TRBV5-4 and TRBJ2-1; D might be TRBD1 (6 bases). This CDR3 spans 14 amino acids. The germline V gene has CDR1 SGHNT and CDR2 YYREEE (reference sequence). Trimming removed 3 bases at V and 10 bases at J, with 17 bases between.

The chain uses TRBV28 and TRBJ2-1; D remains unclear. The CDR3 has 14 amino acids. Germline V CDR1 and CDR2: MDHEN, SYDVKM. The ends were cut back, 1 base at V and 3 bases at J, with 7 bases in the middle. CDR3 in DNA: TGTGCCAGCAGTTTATCGAGGAACTACAATGAGCAGTTCTTC. As protein: CASSLSRNYNEQFF.

CDR3 bases: TGCGCCAGCAGCCCCACAGGGGTGCCTAATGAAAAACTGTTTTTT. Amino acids: CASSPTGVPNEKLFF. V gene TRBV5-1 combines with J gene TRBJ1-4, with TRBD1 identical over 7 bases. Looked up from germline, CDR1 is SGHRS and CDR2 is YFSETQ. V lost 4 bases and J lost 3; bases outside the gene matches: 6. The CDR3 sequence is 15 residues long. Full variable domain (rest looked up from reference TRBV5-1 and TRBJ1-4): KAGVTQTPRYLIKTRGQQVTLSCSPISGHRSVSWYQQTPGQGLQFLFEYFSETQRNKGNFPGRFSGRQFSNSRSEMNVSTLELGDSALYLCASSPTGVPNEKLFFGSGTQLSVL.